Presented here are 14 T cell receptor beta chains from one specimen sequenced in a study of cytomegalovirus exposure and HLA in healthy donors (TCRdb year 2017). Libraries were built with the immunoSEQ multiplex PCR assay. For the multiplex PCR, a mixture combining 60 forward primers for TCR Vbeta segments and 13 reverse primers for TCR Jbeta segments was used. The source is immuneACCESS, and TCRdb retained only in-frame sequences with V and J called. Part of the clones is not carried over; for the studies checked, unresolved V genes explain less than half of this, and the remainder is unexplained. The record for this sample contains more than 50,000 clones. The top ten hold about 10% of the sample. Specimen: PBMCs. These TCRs come from a man between 50 and 59 years old in good health and CMV-seropositive.

The V gene is TRBV7-2, the J gene TRBJ2-1, with TRBD2 as a possible D gene (7 bases). This CDR3 has 14 amino acids. Trimming pared 5 bases from V and 9 bases from J, leaving 17 bases between. Germline loops: CDR1 SGHTA, CDR2 FQGNSA. The chain's CDR3 is CASSLRGLPAEQFF. The CDR3 nucleotides are TGTGCCAGCAGCCTGCGGGGGCTTCCGGCTGAGCAGTTCTTC.

The rearrangement uses TRBV6-4 and TRBJ1-1; 10 nucleotides align to TRBD1. The CDR3 is made up of 15 amino acids. V trimming: 7 bases; J trimming: 8 bases; junction bases outside the gene matches: 13. CDR1 is MRHNA and CDR2 is SNTAGT in the germline V gene. CDR3 residues: CASKLAGQGPIEAFF. In DNA, the CDR3 is TGTGCCAGCAAATTAGCGGGACAGGGGCCTATCGAAGCTTTCTTT.

V usage is TRBV4-1 and J usage is TRBJ2-2; 12 nucleotides align to TRBD2. CDR1 is MGHRA, CDR2 YSYEKL, per germline. The CDR3 runs 16 residues. J was trimmed by 4 bases and V by 3 bases; bases with no gene match: 3. CDR3: CASSHGLAGTTGELFF. In DNA form, the CDR3 reads TGCGCCAGCAGCCATGGACTAGCGGGAACCACCGGGGAGCTGTTTTTT.

The chain joins TRBV19 to TRBJ2-1, with 7 bases lining up with TRBD2. This CDR3 comprises 17 residues. Per the germline V gene, CDR1 is LNHDA and CDR2 is SQIVND (reference sequence). Germline trimming cut 0 bases from V and 9 bases from J; bases unmatched to any gene: 14. The CDR3 DNA follows: TGTGCCAGTAGTATAGATAATCTAGCGGCGCCCGTGGGTGAGCAGTTCTTC. Translating it yields CASSIDNLAAPVGEQFF.

The rearrangement joins TRBV19 to TRBJ2-1; TRBD2 aligns across 7 bases. The CDR3 has 14 residues. CDR1 is LNHDA, CDR2 SQIVND, per germline (reference sequence). V gave up 6 bases and J gave up 0 bases; unmatched junction bases: 2. CDR3 DNA: TGTGCCAGTAGGGCGGGAGCCTCCTACAATGAGCAGTTCTTC. Protein product: CASRAGASYNEQFF.

The chain couples TRBV7-3 to TRBJ1-2; D is uncertain. CDR1 and CDR2 from the germline V gene are SGHTA and FQGTGA. With 1 base removed from V and 1 base from J, the gap between germline ends came to 10 bases. CDR3 length: 15 residues. The CDR3 region has the DNA TGTGCCAGCAGCTTAAGTCGAGAGGATAACTATGGCTACACCTTC. Translation gives CASSLSREDNYGYTF.

The rearrangement links TRBV19 to TRBJ1-2; TRBD1 aligns across 11 bases. V lost 6 bases to trimming and J lost 7 bases; unmatched junction nucleotides: 7. CDR3 length: 14 amino acids. The germline CDR1 and CDR2 sequences are LNHDA and SQIVND (reference sequence). Here the CDR3 reads CASRPGTGGLGYTF. CDR3 nucleotides: TGTGCCAGTAGGCCCGGGACAGGGGGACTTGGCTACACCTTC.

The gene calls are TRBV29-1 and TRBJ2-1; 12 bases are shared with TRBD2. CDR1 is SQVTM and CDR2 is ANQGSEA in the germline V gene. There are 15 residues in the CDR3. With 5 bases clipped from V and 2 bases from J, the junction kept 4 bases outside the gene matches. CDR3 sequence: CSVRLAGGPYNEQFF. The CDR3 nucleotides are TGCAGCGTTCGCCTAGCGGGAGGGCCCTACAATGAGCAGTTCTTC.

V gene TRBV7-2 combines with J gene TRBJ2-1; 11 bases are shared with TRBD2. CDR1 SGHTA and CDR2 FQGNSA come from the germline V gene. J gave up 10 bases and V 8 bases, and 7 bases lay outside the gene matches. The CDR3 sequence is 13 residues long. The CDR3 loop reads CASGPGTSGEQFF. Here the CDR3 DNA reads TGTGCCAGCGGCCCAGGGACTAGCGGAGAGCAGTTCTTC.

The chain couples TRBV30 to TRBJ1-4; D is perhaps TRBD1 (5 bases). This CDR3 comprises 13 residues. Germline values: CDR1 GTSNPN, CDR2 SVGIG (reference sequence). Trimming cost V 0 bases and J 8 bases, with 10 bases left between them. CDR3 DNA sequence: TGTGCCTGGAGTGTGGCCCGGGGGGAAAAACTGTTTTTT. Translated: CAWSVARGEKLFF. Drawing the rest from reference TRBV30 and TRBJ1-4, the complete variable domain is SQTIHQWPATLVQPVGSPLSLECTVEGTSNPNLYWYRQAAGRGLQLLFYSVGIGQISSEVPQNLSASRPQDRQFILSSKKLLLSDSGFYLCAWSVARGEKLFFGSGTQLSVL.

The V gene is TRBV7-2, the J gene TRBJ2-5, with D maybe TRBD2 (6 bases). Germline loops: CDR1 SGHTA, CDR2 FQGNSA. The CDR3 covers 15 residues. V was shortened by 5 bases and J by 5 bases, with 18 bases between the two germline ends. The CDR3 bases are TGTGCCAGCAGCCGTAGCGGAGCCGGAAGGGAGACCCAGTACTTC. It translates to CASSRSGAGRETQYF.

V is TRBV19 and J is TRBJ1-1; D is possibly TRBD1 (6 bases). Germline V gives CDR1 LNHDA, CDR2 SQIVND (reference sequence). There are 14 residues in the CDR3. V was pared by 2 bases and J by 1 base, with 8 bases between. This CDR3 reads CASSIQGQNTEAFF. As DNA, the CDR3 is TGTGCCAGTAGTATACAGGGGCAGAACACTGAAGCTTTCTTT.

J is TRBJ1-2 and V is TRBV27; 7 bases match TRBD1. The germline CDR1 and CDR2 sequences are MNHEY and SMNVEV (reference sequence). This CDR3 has 12 amino acids. V gave up 8 bases and J gave up 8 bases; unmatched junction bases: 8. The CDR3 bases are TGTGCCAGCCCCCAGGCAGGGGGGGGCTACACCTTC. This translates into CASPQAGGGYTF.

CDR3 in amino acids: CASSQVGQRGGHEQFF. CDR3 DNA sequence: TGTGCCAGCAGCCAAGTTGGACAGCGGGGGGGGCATGAGCAGTTCTTC. V usage is TRBV4-2 and J usage is TRBJ2-1, with TRBD2 identical over 10 bases. V shed 1 base, J shed 8 bases, and the junction held 8 bases outside the gene matches. CDR3 length equals 16 residues. Germline V lookup: CDR1 LGHNA, CDR2 YNFKEQ.